The 18 T cell receptor beta chains below come from one sample, sequenced in a study of OX40 agonist ivuxolimab in advanced cancers. The table came from immunoSEQ multiplex PCR; TCRdb's copy has only in-frame clones and leaves some out. The sample includes 80,000 or so clones, roughly 91% seen only once; the top ten take about 0.32%. Sequenced material: CD4+ or CD8+ T cells sorted from blood, taken in a trial of the OX40 agonist ivuxolimab. The receptors were gathered from an adult with an advanced solid tumor such as melanoma, head and neck, liver or kidney cancer.

V and J are TRBV6-5 and TRBJ2-7; 9 bases fit TRBD1. The germline V gene has CDR1 MNHEY and CDR2 SVGAGI. After removal of 5 bases from V and 7 bases from J, the junction contained 9 bases not matched to a gene. The CDR3 is made up of 14 amino acids. The CDR3 spells CASSKRTGDNEQYF. The CDR3 region has the DNA TGTGCCAGCAGTAAGAGGACAGGGGATAATGAGCAGTACTTC.

The rearrangement uses TRBV5-1 and TRBJ2-3, with D hard to call. The germline V and J ends were trimmed by 0 bases and 4 bases, with 9 bases remaining between them. This CDR3 spans 14 amino acids. In germline, CDR1 is SGHRS, CDR2 YFSETQ. CDR3 in amino acids: CASSLAQSPDTQYF. CDR3 bases: TGCGCCAGCAGCTTGGCCCAATCGCCAGATACGCAGTATTTT.

The J gene is TRBJ1-1, the V gene TRBV5-1, with D possibly being TRBD1 (5 bases). In germline, CDR1 is SGHRS, CDR2 YFSETQ. V lost 0 bases to trimming and J lost 4 bases, with 10 bases between them. This CDR3 comprises 14 residues. The CDR3 DNA reads as TGCGCCAGCAGCTTGGAATTTGGGACCACTGAAGCTTTCTTT. It is translated as CASSLEFGTTEAFF.

The chain recombines TRBV19 with TRBJ1-2; tentative D call: TRBD1 (6 bases). The V end lost 9 bases, the J end lost 5 bases, and 7 bases lay between the germline ends. Germline V gene data show CDR1 as LNHDA and CDR2 as SQIVND (reference sequence). The CDR3 totals 10 residues. CDR3 nucleotides: TGTGCCAGCGACAGGTATGGCTACACCTTC. Translated: CASDRYGYTF.

This chain joins TRBV7-2 and TRBJ2-5; 7 nucleotides agree with TRBD2. V lost 4 bases, J lost 0 bases, and 2 bases stayed unmatched. CDR3 length: 14 residues. CDR1 is SGHTA, CDR2 FQGNSA, per germline. CDR3: CASSYGTNQETQYF. CDR3 sequence (DNA): TGTGCCAGCAGCTACGGGACTAACCAAGAGACCCAGTACTTC.

The chain carries TRBV19 and TRBJ1-6; D ambiguous. V was cut by 7 bases and J by 7 bases, with 11 bases left in between. Germline V gene data show CDR1 as LNHDA and CDR2 as SQIVND (reference sequence). The CDR3 contains 13 residues. The CDR3, as DNA: TGTGCCAGTACGGGCCAGCGGAATTCACCCCTCCACTTT. As protein: CASTGQRNSPLHF.

This clone showed up just once. The V gene is TRBV29-1, the J gene TRBJ2-7; possibly TRBD2 for D (5 bases). The germline V and J ends were trimmed by 4 bases and 0 bases, with 7 bases remaining between them. Germline V gene sequence: CDR1 SQVTM, CDR2 ANQGSEA. The CDR3 is made up of 12 amino acids. The CDR3 DNA reads TGCAGCGTTGGAGGGATCTCCTACGAGCAGTACTTC. It yields the protein CSVGGISYEQYF.

This chain uses TRBV7-3 with TRBJ2-3; 12 bases match TRBD2. V was pared by 0 bases and J by 2 bases, with 6 bases of the junction left unmatched. This CDR3 comprises 18 residues. CDR1 is SGHTA, CDR2 FQGTGA, per germline. The CDR3 bases are TGTGCCAGCAGCTTAACGGATGGACTAGCGGGGAACACAGATACGCAGTATTTT. Encoded protein: CASSLTDGLAGNTDTQYF.

About this clone: Other DNA sequences from this sample encode an identical CDR3 as well. V gene TRBV5-1 combines with J gene TRBJ1-4; no firm D call. CDR1 is SGHRS, CDR2 YFSETQ, per germline. V dropped 1 base and J dropped 4 bases, with 11 bases sitting between them. This CDR3 contains 15 residues. CDR3: CASSLNRGINEKLFF. Written as DNA, the CDR3 is TGCGCCAGCAGCTTGAACCGAGGGATTAATGAAAAACTGTTTTTT.

The chain is built from TRBV6-5 and TRBJ1-2, with D unresolved. CDR1 and CDR2 (germline): MNHEY, SVGAGI. The CDR3 runs 14 residues. V shed 6 bases and J shed 4 bases, with 15 bases lying between them. The CDR3 nucleotides are TGTGCCAGCAGAGAGTCCGGGGATGGCTATGGCTACACCTTC. Translated: CASRESGDGYGYTF.

A remark on this clone: The identical CDR3 is also encoded by other nucleotide sequences in the sample. This chain uses TRBV28 with TRBJ2-1; the D call may be TRBD1 or TRBD2 (5 bases each). This CDR3 spans 17 amino acids. Trimming left V 6 bases short and J 1 base short, with 19 bases between. Germline V gene data show CDR1 as MDHEN and CDR2 as SYDVKM. The CDR3 reads CASSSQTGRLSYNEQFF. CDR3 nucleotide sequence: TGTGCCAGCAGCAGTCAAACGGGACGCCTATCCTACAATGAGCAGTTCTTC. Together with reference TRBV28 and TRBJ2-1, the CDR3 gives the full variable domain: DVKVTQSSRYLVKRTGEKVFLECVQDMDHENMFWYRQDPGLGLRLIYFSYDVKMKEKGDIPEGYSVSREKKERFSLILESASTNQTSMYLCASSSQTGRLSYNEQFFGPGTRLTVL.

In nucleotides, the CDR3 is TGTGCCTGGAGTGAGTCAGATGGCTACACCTTC. Translation gives CAWSESDGYTF. The chain recombines TRBV30 with TRBJ1-2, with unresolved D. The CDR3 contains 11 residues. Germline V CDR1 and CDR2: GTSNPN, SVGIG (reference sequence). The ends were cut back, 1 base at V and 6 bases at J, with 6 bases in the middle.

The J gene is TRBJ1-1, the V gene TRBV10-3, with D possibly matching TRBD1 (6 bases). The CDR3 contains 16 residues. Germline V gene data show CDR1 as ENHRY and CDR2 as SYGVKD. The germline V and J ends were trimmed by 2 bases and 1 base, with 14 bases remaining between them. The CDR3 DNA follows: TGTGCCATCAGTGAGGGAAGGGGGGGCGAGAACACTGAAGCTTTCTTT. Protein: CAISEGRGGENTEAFF.

V and J are TRBV9 and TRBJ1-6, with D perhaps matching TRBD1 (5 bases). The CDR3 has 15 residues. The V end lost 4 bases, the J end lost 7 bases, and 15 bases lay between the germline ends. Germline V gives CDR1 SGDLS, CDR2 YYNGEE. CDR3 nucleotides: TGTGCCAGCAGCTCATCGGGGGTTTTAAATTCACCCCTCCACTTT. Its translation: CASSSSGVLNSPLHF. Full variable domain (outside the CDR3, taken from reference TRBV9 and TRBJ1-6): DSGVTQTPKHLITATGQRVTLRCSPRSGDLSVYWYQQSLDQGLQFLIQYYNGEERAKGNILERFSAQQFPDLHSELNLSSLELGDSALYFCASSSSGVLNSPLHFGNGTRLTVT.

This clone was found once. This chain links TRBV9 with TRBJ2-3, with unresolved D. V shed 2 bases and J shed 6 bases, with 10 bases lying between them. CDR3 length: 13 amino acids. The germline CDR1 and CDR2 sequences are SGDLS and YYNGEE. CDR3 protein: CASSVISSDTQYF. CDR3 DNA sequence: TGTGCCAGCAGCGTTATAAGCTCGGATACGCAGTATTTT. Variable domain in full (rest from reference TRBV9 and TRBJ2-3): DSGVTQTPKHLITATGQRVTLRCSPRSGDLSVYWYQQSLDQGLQFLIQYYNGEERAKGNILERFSAQQFPDLHSELNLSSLELGDSALYFCASSVISSDTQYFGPGTRLTVL.

V usage is TRBV19 and J usage is TRBJ2-1, with 10 bases identical to TRBD1. Germline values: CDR1 LNHDA, CDR2 SQIVND (reference sequence). Trimming took 5 bases from V and 4 from J; bases not matched to a gene: 8. This CDR3 has 16 residues. The CDR3 sequence: CASSVSGTGVYNEQFF. As DNA, the CDR3 is TGTGCCAGTAGTGTCTCCGGGACAGGGGTTTACAATGAGCAGTTCTTC.

The chain is built from TRBV25-1 and TRBJ2-7, with TRBD2 matching 9 bases. CDR1 is MGHDK, CDR2 SYGVNS, per germline. This CDR3 is built from 15 residues. The J segment lost 12 bases and the V segment lost 8 bases, leaving 20 bases of the junction unmatched. Here the CDR3 reads CASLKPRTSVFLLYF. The CDR3 coding sequence is TGTGCCAGCCTCAAGCCCCGGACTAGCGTTTTCTTATTGTACTTC.

The gene calls are TRBV10-2 and TRBJ2-7; 10 bases line up with TRBD2. CDR1 is WSHSY and CDR2 is SAAADI in the germline V gene. The CDR3 sequence is 19 residues long. Trimming cost V 3 bases and J 2 bases; bases outside gene matches: 16. The CDR3 sequence: CASSDPRISGRTSTYEQYF. The CDR3 nucleotides read TGCGCCAGCAGTGACCCCCGCATTAGCGGGAGGACCTCAACCTACGAGCAGTACTTC.